Presented here are 14 T cell receptor beta chains from one specimen sequenced in a study of graft-versus-host responses after intestinal transplantation. TCRdb keeps only in-frame clones here, not all; method: immunoSEQ multiplex PCR. The table records tens of thousands of clones, roughly 94% of them present only once. These TCRs are of unknown antigen specificity. The source was unstimulated CD4+ T cells sorted from spleen or lymph node cells, collected before transplant. Receptor source: a human donor who was the organ donor for an intestinal transplant.

DNA of the CDR3: TGTGCCAGCAGTACAGGGGGGGTGAACACTGAAGCTTTCTTT. It is translated as CASSTGGVNTEAFF. The chain uses TRBV9 and TRBJ1-1; TRBD1 aligns across 8 bases. Unmatched junction bases numbered 3, after V lost 5 bases and J lost 0 bases. This CDR3 spans 14 amino acids. In germline, CDR1 is SGDLS, CDR2 YYNGEE.

A single count supports this clone. The chain uses TRBV7-2 and TRBJ2-5; no reliable D call. This CDR3 contains 13 residues. Germline V CDR1 and CDR2: SGHTA, FQGNSA. Trimming removed 5 bases from V and 4 bases from J, with 11 bases in between. The CDR3 spells CASSTPVLETQYF. Written as DNA, the CDR3 is TGTGCCAGCAGCACCCCGGTCCTAGAGACCCAGTACTTC.

DNA of the CDR3: TGTGCCAGCAGCTTAACGTCAACAGGGGAGCTGTTTTTT. It specifies CASSLTSTGELFF. This chain connects TRBV7-3 to TRBJ2-2; D uncertain. V was pared by 0 bases and J by 8 bases, with 7 bases between. CDR1 SGHTA and CDR2 FQGTGA come from the germline V gene. CDR3 length equals 13 residues.

This chain links TRBV7-4 with TRBJ1-5; D is unresolved. The V end was cut by 1 base, the J end by 7 bases, with 20 bases between. CDR1 and CDR2 from the germline V gene are SGHVT and SQSDAQ. This CDR3 region has 17 residues. In nucleotides, the CDR3 is TGTGCCAGCAGCTTAGTAGTCCAGGAATTAATCAACCAGCCCCAGCATTTT. This sequence encodes CASSLVVQELINQPQHF.

J is TRBJ1-1 and V is TRBV19; D call uncertain. The CDR3 is 17 amino acids. Germline V gene data show CDR1 as LNHDA and CDR2 as SQIVND (reference sequence). V was pared by 6 bases and J by 3 bases, with 23 bases between. The CDR3 nucleotides read TGTGCCAGTAGCTTGACAACTGAGGGTTTTAAGGACACTGAAGCTTTCTTT. It yields the protein CASSLTTEGFKDTEAFF.

In its sample, this clone was seen a few times. The chain uses TRBV2 and TRBJ1-4; D is unclear. CDR1 is SNHLY and CDR2 is FYNNEI in the germline V gene. CDR3 length: 14 amino acids. V lost 8 bases, J lost 6 bases, and 16 bases lay in between. The CDR3 region is CASQPGRPDEKLFF. Here the CDR3 DNA reads TGTGCCAGCCAACCCGGGAGACCCGATGAAAAACTGTTTTTT.

V and J are TRBV6-4 and TRBJ1-4; D gene ambiguous. V was trimmed by 7 bases and J by 8 bases, leaving 8 bases between them. CDR3 length equals 11 residues. CDR1 and CDR2 (germline): MRHNA, SNTAGT. The CDR3 here is CASIVGEKLFF. The CDR3, as DNA: TGTGCCAGCATAGTTGGGGAAAAACTGTTTTTT.

This clone was detected once. The gene calls are TRBV27 and TRBJ2-5, with a possible D match to TRBD1 (7 bases). Germline V gives CDR1 MNHEY, CDR2 SMNVEV (reference sequence). The V end lost 8 bases, the J end lost 4 bases, and 17 bases lay between the germline ends. This CDR3 has 14 residues. CDR3 DNA: TGTGCCAGCGGAGGAGGGACAGTGCGAGAGACCCAGTACTTC. Translated: CASGGGTVRETQYF.

J is TRBJ2-5 and V is TRBV9, with 14 nucleotides matching TRBD2. This CDR3 has 20 residues. V was clipped by 3 bases and J by 0 bases; unmatched bases: 13. In germline, CDR1 is SGDLS, CDR2 YYNGEE. Here the CDR3 DNA reads TGTGCCAGCAGCGCATCACCCGGGACTAGCGGGGGCCTTTACCAAGAGACCCAGTACTTC. Protein: CASSASPGTSGGLYQETQYF. Using reference TRBV9 and TRBJ2-5 for the parts outside the CDR3, the full variable domain is DSGVTQTPKHLITATGQRVTLRCSPRSGDLSVYWYQQSLDQGLQFLIQYYNGEERAKGNILERFSAQQFPDLHSELNLSSLELGDSALYFCASSASPGTSGGLYQETQYFGPGTRLLVL.

This chain connects TRBV6-4 to TRBJ2-3; 10 positions match TRBD2. Germline V gene sequence: CDR1 MRHNA, CDR2 SNTAGT. The CDR3 is 16 amino acids. Trimming removed 2 bases from V and 3 bases from J; junction bases left unmatched: 5. The DNA of the CDR3 is TGTGCCAGCAGTGACCCGGGACTAGCGATAACAGATACGCAGTATTTT. Its translation is CASSDPGLAITDTQYF.

The genes are TRBV7-2 and TRBJ2-7; D tentatively reads TRBD1 or TRBD2 (6 bases each). Trimming pared 4 bases from V and 2 bases from J, leaving 12 bases between. In germline, CDR1 is SGHTA, CDR2 FQGNSA. The CDR3 length is 14 residues. CDR3: CASSSLGGTYEQYF. DNA of the CDR3: TGTGCCAGCAGCTCGCTAGGGGGGACCTACGAGCAGTACTTC. The whole variable domain, filled in from reference TRBV7-2 and TRBJ2-7, reads GAGVSQSPSNKVTEKGKDVELRCDPISGHTALYWYRQSLGQGLEFLIYFQGNSAPDKSGLPSDRFSAERTGGSVSTLTIQRTQQEDSAVYLCASSSLGGTYEQYFGPGTRLTVT.

The chain couples TRBV6-6 to TRBJ2-3; a weak D match, TRBD2 (5 bases). V lost 11 bases and J 0 bases, leaving 15 bases between the germline ends. The CDR3 is 14 amino acids. CDR1 is MNHNY, CDR2 SVGAGI, per germline (reference sequence). Here the CDR3 reads CASRGQVSTDTQYF. The CDR3 nucleotides are TGTGCCTCCAGAGGGCAGGTGAGCACAGATACGCAGTATTTT.

The gene calls are TRBV10-2 and TRBJ1-1, with D possibly matching TRBD1 (6 bases). This CDR3 is 16 amino acids long. V was clipped by 6 bases and J by 6 bases, with 23 bases between them. From germline, CDR1 is WSHSY and CDR2 SAAADI. The CDR3 is CASSPTGTNFYPEAFF. The CDR3 DNA is TGCGCCAGCAGCCCCACCGGGACAAACTTTTACCCTGAAGCTTTCTTT.

The chain uses TRBV5-1 and TRBJ1-5; 8 positions agree with TRBD1. This CDR3 spans 18 amino acids. CDR1 is SGHRS and CDR2 is YFSETQ in the germline V gene. Losses at the gene ends were 3 bases for V and 0 bases for J; bases not matched to a gene: 11. CDR3 sequence: CASSWGPRQGYSNQPQHF. CDR3 DNA: TGCGCCAGCAGCTGGGGGCCGAGACAGGGGTATAGCAATCAGCCCCAGCATTTT.